This T cell receptor (beta chain) appears in the sequencing data of a study of metastatic and nonmetastatic thyroid tumors (dated by TCRdb to the early 2020s). Background on the whole study: For patients with malignant and with benign thyroid disease, the researchers compared repertoires between peripheral blood samples and tumor or nodule tissue samples.

None of the patients had been given any treatment before thyroid surgery. The study retrospectively analysed patient clinical samples collected from about 2012 to 2018 using T-cell receptor beta sequencing. Many counts were recorded for this clone. Its antigen is not yet known. Base qualities are missing; no much larger clone stands one base away. Results the study describes overall, beyond this receptor: TCR beta diversity was reported as significantly higher in malignant tumors than in benign nodules, in both blood and tumor samples.

A distance of 5 bases separates the germline ends of V and J, which lose 4 bases and 5 bases respectively. Its CDR3 holds 11 amino acids, cysteine through phenylalanine. Solely the CDR3 DNA is kept, with 33 bases framed from the first base. Per the germline V gene, SGHTA is the CDR1 and FQGNSA is the CDR2. The library was produced with PCR. Instrument used: Illumina HiSeq 4000. High-throughput sequencing was used to profile the TCR beta-chain CDR3 region of each patient. Concerning the study's data processing: Drawing on CDR3 differences between clinicopathological groups, the researchers built a classifier meant to tell apart patients with distant-metastatic papillary thyroid cancer. To measure repertoire diversity the researchers used the Shannon index, while the Morisita-Horn index served to gauge how similar the tumor and blood repertoires were. In-frame beta chains were kept once TCRdb had trimmed the public reads at Q25 with fastp and called clones with MiXCR. These V and J calls derive from TCRdb rather than the authors' analysis. The sample profile shows about 59,000 clones; around 15% of them were found once. The ten biggest clones cover roughly a tenth of the sample.

The sample consisted of blood. This TCR came from a male donor with papillary thyroid cancer or a benign thyroid nodule (not recorded which). Some clones in this sample may be carry-over from other donors' samples. The chain is encoded by TRBV7-2 joined to TRBJ2-5, with the D gene uncertain. The CDR3 here reads CASSYLETQYF. The DNA sequence is as follows: TGTGCCAGCAGCTATTTGGAGACCCAGTACTTC. Beyond the CDR3, the reference TRBV7-2 and TRBJ2-5 genes provide the residues; the full variable domain reads: GAGVSQSPSNKVTEKGKDVELRCDPISGHTALYWYRQSLGQGLEFLIYFQGNSAPDKSGLPSDRFSAERTGGSVSTLTIQRTQQEDSAVYLCASSYLETQYFGPGTRLLVL.